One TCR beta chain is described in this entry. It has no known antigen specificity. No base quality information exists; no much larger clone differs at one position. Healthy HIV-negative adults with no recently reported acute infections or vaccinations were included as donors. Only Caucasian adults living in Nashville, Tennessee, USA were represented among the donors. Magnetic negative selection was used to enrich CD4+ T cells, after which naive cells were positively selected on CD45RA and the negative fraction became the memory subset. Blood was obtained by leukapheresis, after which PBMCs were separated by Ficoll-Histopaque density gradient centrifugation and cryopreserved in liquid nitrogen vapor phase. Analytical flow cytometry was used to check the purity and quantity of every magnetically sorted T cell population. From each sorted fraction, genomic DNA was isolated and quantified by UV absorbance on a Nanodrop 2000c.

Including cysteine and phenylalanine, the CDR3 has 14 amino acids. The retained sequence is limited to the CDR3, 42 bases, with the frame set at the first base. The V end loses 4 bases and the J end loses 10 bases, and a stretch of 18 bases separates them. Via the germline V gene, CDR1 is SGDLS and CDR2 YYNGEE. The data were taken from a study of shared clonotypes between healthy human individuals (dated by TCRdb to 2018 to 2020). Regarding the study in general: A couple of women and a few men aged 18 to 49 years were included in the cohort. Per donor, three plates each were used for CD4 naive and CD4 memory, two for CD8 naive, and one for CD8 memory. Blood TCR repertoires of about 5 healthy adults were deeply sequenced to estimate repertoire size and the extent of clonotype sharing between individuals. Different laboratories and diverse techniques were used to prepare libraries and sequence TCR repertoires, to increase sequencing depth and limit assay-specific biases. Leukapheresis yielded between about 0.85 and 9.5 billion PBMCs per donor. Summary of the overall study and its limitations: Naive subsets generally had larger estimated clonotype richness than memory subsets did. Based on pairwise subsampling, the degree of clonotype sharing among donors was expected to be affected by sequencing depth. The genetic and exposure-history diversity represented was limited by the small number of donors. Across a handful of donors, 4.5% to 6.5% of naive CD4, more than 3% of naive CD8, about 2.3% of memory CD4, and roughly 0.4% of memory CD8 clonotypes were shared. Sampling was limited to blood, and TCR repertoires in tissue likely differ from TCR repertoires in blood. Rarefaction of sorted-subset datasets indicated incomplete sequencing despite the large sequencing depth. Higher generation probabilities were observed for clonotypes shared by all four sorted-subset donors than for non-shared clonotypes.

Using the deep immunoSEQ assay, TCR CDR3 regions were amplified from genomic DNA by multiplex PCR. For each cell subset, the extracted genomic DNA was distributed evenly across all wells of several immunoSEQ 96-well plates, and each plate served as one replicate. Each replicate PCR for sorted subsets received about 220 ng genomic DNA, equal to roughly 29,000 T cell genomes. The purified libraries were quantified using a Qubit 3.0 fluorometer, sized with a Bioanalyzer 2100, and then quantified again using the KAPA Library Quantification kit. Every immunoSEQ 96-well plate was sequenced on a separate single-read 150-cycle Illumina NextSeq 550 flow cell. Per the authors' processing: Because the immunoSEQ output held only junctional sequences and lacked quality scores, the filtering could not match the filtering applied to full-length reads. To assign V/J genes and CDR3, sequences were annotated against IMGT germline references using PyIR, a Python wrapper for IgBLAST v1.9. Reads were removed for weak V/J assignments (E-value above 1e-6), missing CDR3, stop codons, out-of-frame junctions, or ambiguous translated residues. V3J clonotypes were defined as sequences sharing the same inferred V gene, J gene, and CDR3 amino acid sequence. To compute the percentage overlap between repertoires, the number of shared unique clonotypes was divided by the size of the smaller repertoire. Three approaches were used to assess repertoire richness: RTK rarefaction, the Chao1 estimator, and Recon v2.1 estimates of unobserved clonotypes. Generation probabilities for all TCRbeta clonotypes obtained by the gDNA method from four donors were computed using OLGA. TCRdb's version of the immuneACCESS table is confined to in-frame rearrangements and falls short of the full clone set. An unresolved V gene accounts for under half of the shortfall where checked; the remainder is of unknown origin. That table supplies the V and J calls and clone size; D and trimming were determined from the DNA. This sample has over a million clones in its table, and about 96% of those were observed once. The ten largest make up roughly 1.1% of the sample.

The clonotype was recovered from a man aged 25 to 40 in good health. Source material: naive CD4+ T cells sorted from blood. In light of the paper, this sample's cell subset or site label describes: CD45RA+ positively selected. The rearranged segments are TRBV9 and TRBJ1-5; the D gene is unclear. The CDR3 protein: CASSREGGGIPQHF. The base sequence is TGTGCCAGCAGCCGGGAAGGAGGTGGCATCCCCCAGCATTTT.